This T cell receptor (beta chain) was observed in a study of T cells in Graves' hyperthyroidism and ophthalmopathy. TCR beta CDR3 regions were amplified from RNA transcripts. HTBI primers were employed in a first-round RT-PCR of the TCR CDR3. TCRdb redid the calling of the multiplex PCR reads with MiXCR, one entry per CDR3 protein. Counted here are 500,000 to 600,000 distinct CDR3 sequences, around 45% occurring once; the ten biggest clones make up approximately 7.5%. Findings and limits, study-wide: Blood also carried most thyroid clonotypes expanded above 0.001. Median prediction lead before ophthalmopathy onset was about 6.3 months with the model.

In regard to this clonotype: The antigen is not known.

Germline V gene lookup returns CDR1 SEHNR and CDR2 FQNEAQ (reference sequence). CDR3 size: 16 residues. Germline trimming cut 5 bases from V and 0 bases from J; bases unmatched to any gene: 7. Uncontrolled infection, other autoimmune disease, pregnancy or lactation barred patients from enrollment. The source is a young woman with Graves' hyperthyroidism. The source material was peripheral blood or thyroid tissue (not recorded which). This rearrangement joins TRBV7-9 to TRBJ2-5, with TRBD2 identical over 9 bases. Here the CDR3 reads CASSISGTSHQETQYF. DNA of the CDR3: TGTGCCAGCAGCATCTCCGGGACTAGCCACCAAGAGACCCAGTACTTC.